This T cell receptor (beta chain) was sequenced for a study of sequential checkpoint blockade in melanoma. Whole-study context: Patients were randomized 1:1 to nivolumab-then-ipilimumab or ipilimumab-then-nivolumab first-line. Each arm's sequence ended with maintenance nivolumab.

The V gene end was trimmed by 5 bases and the J gene end by 4 bases; junction bases not matched to a gene: 10. This CDR3 is 15 amino acids long. Per germline, CDR1 SGHVS and CDR2 FQNEAQ. Treatment denoted: randomized to nivolumab then ipilimumab (arm A) or the reverse (arm B). Patients had received no earlier DNA-damaging chemotherapy. PBMC sorting kept live CD3+CD8+ cells without CD19 or CD56. Sequenced by immunoSEQ multiplex PCR; TCRdb stores in-frame clones only, minus some. In the table there are 20,000 to 25,000 clones, around 80% of which are singletons. The chain joins TRBV7-8 to TRBJ1-1; 7 positions agree with TRBD1. The sequencing used CD8+ T cells sorted from blood (inferred from file names), collected from a patient given nivolumab and ipilimumab in sequence. The TCR originated in a human donor with melanoma. CDR3: CASSPWTGGLTEAFF. In DNA form, the CDR3 reads TGTGCCAGCAGCCCATGGACAGGCGGGCTCACTGAAGCTTTCTTT.